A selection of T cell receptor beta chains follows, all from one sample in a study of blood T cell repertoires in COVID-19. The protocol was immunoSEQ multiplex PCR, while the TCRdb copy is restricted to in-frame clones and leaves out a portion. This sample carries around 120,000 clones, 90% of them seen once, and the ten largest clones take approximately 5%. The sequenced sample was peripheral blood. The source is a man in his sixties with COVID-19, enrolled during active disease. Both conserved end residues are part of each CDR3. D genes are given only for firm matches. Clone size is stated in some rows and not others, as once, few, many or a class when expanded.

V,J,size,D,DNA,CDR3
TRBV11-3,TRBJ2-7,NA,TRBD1,TGTGCCAGCAGCGGGGGGACAGGGTGGAGGACCTTGCGCGAGCAGTACTTC,CASSGGTGWRTLREQYF
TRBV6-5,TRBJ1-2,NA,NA,TGTGCCAGCGGGGGGGAACTACTCTATGGCTACACCTTC,CASGGELLYGYTF
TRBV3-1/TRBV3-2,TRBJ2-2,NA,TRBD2,TGTGCCAGCAGCCAAGGGACTAGCGGGAGCGGGTCCGGGGAGCTGTTTTTT,CASSQGTSGSGSGELFF
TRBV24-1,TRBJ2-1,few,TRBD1,TGTGCCACCAGGAATGACAGGGTAGACGGGGAGCAGTTCTTC,CATRNDRVDGEQFF
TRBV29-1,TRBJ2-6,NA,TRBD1,TGCAGCGTTTCCGGGACAGAACCCTCTGGGGCCAACGTCCTGACTTTC,CSVSGTEPSGANVLTF
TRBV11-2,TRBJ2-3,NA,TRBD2,TGTGCCAGCAGCATCTTAGCGGGAGGAGACACAGATACGCAGTATTTT,CASSILAGGDTDTQYF
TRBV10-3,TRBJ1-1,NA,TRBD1,TGTGCCATCAGAGGGACAGCCCAGAACACTGAAGCTTTCTTT,CAIRGTAQNTEAFF
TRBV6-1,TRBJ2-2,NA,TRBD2,TGTGCCAGCAGTGTCCTCGGGGCTAGCGGGAGGCCTGCGAACACCGGGGAGCTGTTTTTT,CASSVLGASGRPANTGELFF
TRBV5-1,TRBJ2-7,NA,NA,TGCGCCAGCAGCTTGGACACGGGGTCCTCCTACGAGCAGTACTTC,CASSLDTGSSYEQYF
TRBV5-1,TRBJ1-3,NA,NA,TGCGCCAGCAGCTCGTCCTCTGGAAACACCATATATTTT,CASSSSSGNTIYF
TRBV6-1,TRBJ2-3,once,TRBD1,TGTGCCAGCAGTGAAGCGAACAGGGGGGATACGCAGTATTTT,CASSEANRGDTQYF
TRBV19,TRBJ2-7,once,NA,TGTGCCAGTAGTATTGATCGAGGAAACGAGCAGTACTTC,CASSIDRGNEQYF
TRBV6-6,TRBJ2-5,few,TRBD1,TGTGCCAGCAGTCCTGACAGGGTAGGGACCCAGTACTTC,CASSPDRVGTQYF
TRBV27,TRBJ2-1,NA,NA,TGTGCCAGTGGGGCTAGCGATCCCTACAATGAGCAGTTCTTC,CASGASDPYNEQFF
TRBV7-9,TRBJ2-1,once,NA,TGTGCCAGCAGCTTAGCGTGGTCGAGCTACAATGAGCAGTTCTTC,CASSLAWSSYNEQFF
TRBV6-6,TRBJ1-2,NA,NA,TGTGCCACCTCTATTCCGACGGGGAAGGGTGGCTACACCTTC,CATSIPTGKGGYTF
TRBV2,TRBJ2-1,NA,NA,TGTGCCAGCAGTGGAACAGGGTTAGCCTACAATGAGCAGTTCTTC,CASSGTGLAYNEQFF
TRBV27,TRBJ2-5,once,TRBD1,TGTGCCAGCAGTTGGGACAGGGAGGAGACCCAGTACTTC,CASSWDREETQYF
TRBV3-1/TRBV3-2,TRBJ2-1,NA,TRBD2,TGTGCCAGCAGCCTGCCCCTTAGCGGGAGCGATGAGCAGTTCTTC,CASSLPLSGSDEQFF
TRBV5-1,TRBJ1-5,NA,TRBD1,TGCGCCAGCAGCTCCGGGACAGGGGGTAATCAGCCCCAGCATTTT,CASSSGTGGNQPQHF
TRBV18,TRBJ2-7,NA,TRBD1,TGTGCCAGCTCACTTCGGGACAGGGGAGGCTACGAGCAGTACTTC,CASSLRDRGGYEQYF
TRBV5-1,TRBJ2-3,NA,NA,TGCGCCAGCAGCTTGGTTGGGGAGCCGACAGATACGCAGTATTTT,CASSLVGEPTDTQYF
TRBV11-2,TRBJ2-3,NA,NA,TGTGCCAGCAGCTTCCGACTAGACGCAGATACGCAGTATTTT,CASSFRLDADTQYF
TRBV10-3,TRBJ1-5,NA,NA,TGTGCCATCAGTGAGTCTTCAGGGAGCAATCAGCCCCAGCATTTT,CAISESSGSNQPQHF
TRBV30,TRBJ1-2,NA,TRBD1,TGTGCCTTGACAGGGGCATATGGCTACACCTTC,CALTGAYGYTF
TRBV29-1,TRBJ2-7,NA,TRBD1,TGCAGCGTTTCCGGACAGGGGGTTAACGAGCAGTACTTC,CSVSGQGVNEQYF
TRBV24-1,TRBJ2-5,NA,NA,TGTGCCACCAGTGGGCGGGAAGAGACCCAGTACTTC,CATSGREETQYF